This T cell receptor (beta chain) appears in the sequencing data of a study of radiation and T cells in renal cell carcinoma. With 7 bases clipped from V and 5 bases from J, the junction kept 9 bases outside the gene matches. CDR1 and CDR2 from the germline V gene are LNHDA and SQIVND (reference sequence). The CDR3 is 15 amino acids. Measured with immunoSEQ multiplex PCR; TCRdb has only the in-frame clones, and not every one. The data hold roughly 150,000 clones, with 88% observed a single time. Time point meaning: baseline pretreatment blood. Treatment defined: 15 Gy SBRT to primary tumor, nephrectomy 4 weeks later. Serial blood draws occurred at baseline and 2 and 4 weeks post-SBRT. The tumor was a clear cell renal cell carcinoma.

The sample in question was blood, obtained from a patient whose treatment included radiotherapy and nephrectomy. This receptor was taken from a woman aged 70 to 79 with renal cell carcinoma. This chain connects TRBV19 to TRBJ1-1, with TRBD1 matching over 11 bases. DNA for the CDR3: TGTGCCAGTATAGGAGGGGGACAGGGGGAGACTGAAGCTTTCTTT. This encodes CASIGGGQGETEAFF.